The 4 T cell receptor beta chains below all came from one sample that was sequenced in a study of Ad26.COV2.S vaccination and SARS-CoV-2 variants. Produced via immunoSEQ multiplex PCR; TCRdb's table is partial and in-frame only. The sample gives under 95,000 clones, approximately 82% of which show up once; 15% to 20% is in the top ten. The source material was peripheral blood, sampled after recovery from COVID-19. These receptors originate from a human donor who had recovered from COVID-19.

A few counts support this clone. The chain links TRBV19 to TRBJ2-3, with 11 positions matching TRBD2. Germline V lookup: CDR1 LNHDA, CDR2 SQIVND (reference sequence). Trimming took 2 bases from V and 2 from J; bases not matched to a gene: 3. CDR3 length: 16 residues. The CDR3 nucleotides are TGTGCCAGTAGTATACATAGCGGGAGGGCCACAGATACGCAGTATTTT. As protein: CASSIHSGRATDTQYF.

The chain uses TRBV24-1 and TRBJ2-1, with D possibly being TRBD1 (6 bases). V shed 5 bases and J shed 2 bases, with 12 bases lying between them. Germline CDR1 reads KGHDR; CDR2 reads SFDVKD. The CDR3 spans 15 residues. CDR3 sequence (DNA): TGTGCCACCAGTGCCGGGACAATCCCCTACAATGAGCAGTTCTTC. It specifies CATSAGTIPYNEQFF.

The chain joins TRBV19 to TRBJ2-5; a weak D match, TRBD1 (6 bases). The V gene's germline CDR1 is LNHDA and CDR2 SQIVND (reference sequence). Trimming took off 2 bases at V and 1 base at J, with 8 bases between the two ends. This CDR3 comprises 14 residues. In DNA, the CDR3 is TGTGCCAGTAGTATACAGGGGCCCCAAGAGACCCAGTACTTC. It translates to CASSIQGPQETQYF.

This chain joins TRBV6-2 or TRBV6-3 and TRBJ2-4, with D perhaps TRBD2 (6 bases). V gave up 4 bases and J gave up 7 bases, with 14 bases separating them. From germline, CDR1 is MNHEY and CDR2 SVGEGT. The CDR3 sequence is 14 residues long. CDR3 bases: TGTGCCAGCAGTTTCACGGGACTTCATAACATTCAGTACTTC. Its translation is CASSFTGLHNIQYF.